This T cell receptor (beta chain) was sequenced in a study of cytomegalovirus exposure and HLA in healthy donors. The study, taken as a whole, reports: The investigators catalogued some 160 TCR beta chains as cytomegalovirus-associated. Generally TCR sequences proved uncommon, though certain public TCRs appeared in numerous donors.

The donors were members of the roughly 120-subject validation cohort (separate from the roughly 660-subject first cohort). Profiling relied on immunoSEQ multiplex PCR, and the TCRdb table lists in-frame clones only, not all of them. This table has about 82,000 clones, 85% to 95% appearing once. Trimming stripped 2 bases from V and 4 bases from J, with 11 bases between. CDR3 length equals 14 residues. The germline V gene has CDR1 LNHNV and CDR2 YYDKDF (reference sequence). Remarks on this clone: The antigen is not known.

The TCR sequence derives from a young man in good health and CMV-seronegative. The J gene is TRBJ1-2, the V gene TRBV15; unclear D gene. The sequencing input was PBMCs. The CDR3 nucleotides read TGTGCCACCAGCAGATCCCCCGGGTCCTATGGCTACACCTTC. Protein: CATSRSPGSYGYTF.